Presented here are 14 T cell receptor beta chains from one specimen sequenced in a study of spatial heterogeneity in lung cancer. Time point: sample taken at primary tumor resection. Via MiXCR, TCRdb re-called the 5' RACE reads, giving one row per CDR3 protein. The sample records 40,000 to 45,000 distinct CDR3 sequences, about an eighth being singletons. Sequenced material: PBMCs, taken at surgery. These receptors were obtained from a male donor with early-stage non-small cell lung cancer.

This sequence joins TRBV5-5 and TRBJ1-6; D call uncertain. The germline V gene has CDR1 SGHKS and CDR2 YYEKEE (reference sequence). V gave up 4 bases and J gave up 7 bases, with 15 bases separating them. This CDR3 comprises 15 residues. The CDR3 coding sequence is TGTGCCAGCAGCCAAGTGGTACCTCCGAATTCACCCCTCCACTTT. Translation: CASSQVVPPNSPLHF. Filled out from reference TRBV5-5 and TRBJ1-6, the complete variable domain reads DAGVTQSPTHLIKTRGQQVTLRCSPISGHKSVSWYQQVLGQGPQFIFQYYEKEERGRGNFPDRFSARQFPNYSSELNVNALLLGDSALYLCASSQVVPPNSPLHFGNGTRLTVT.

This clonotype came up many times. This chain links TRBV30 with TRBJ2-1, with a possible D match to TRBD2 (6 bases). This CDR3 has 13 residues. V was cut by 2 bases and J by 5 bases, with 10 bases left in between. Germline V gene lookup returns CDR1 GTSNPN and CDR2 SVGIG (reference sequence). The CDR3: CAWSTGVDNEQFF. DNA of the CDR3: TGTGCCTGGAGTACGGGAGTGGACAATGAGCAGTTCTTC.

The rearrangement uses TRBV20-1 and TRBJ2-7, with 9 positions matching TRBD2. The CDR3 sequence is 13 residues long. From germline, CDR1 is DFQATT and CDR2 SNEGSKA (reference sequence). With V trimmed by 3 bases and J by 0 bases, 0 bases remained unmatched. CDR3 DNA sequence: TGCAGTGCTAGTAGCGGGAGCTCCTACGAGCAGTACTTC. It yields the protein CSASSGSSYEQYF.

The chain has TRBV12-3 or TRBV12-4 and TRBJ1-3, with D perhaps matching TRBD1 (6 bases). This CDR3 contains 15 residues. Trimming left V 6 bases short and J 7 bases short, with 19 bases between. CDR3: CASSSGDSSGNTIYF. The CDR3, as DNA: TGTGCCAGCAGCTCAGGGGATTCCTCGGGCAACACCATATATTTT.

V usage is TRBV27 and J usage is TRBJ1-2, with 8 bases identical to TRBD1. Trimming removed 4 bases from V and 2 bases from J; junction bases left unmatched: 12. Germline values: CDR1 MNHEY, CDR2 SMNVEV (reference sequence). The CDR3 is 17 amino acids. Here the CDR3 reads CASSSVFTGTGNYGYTF. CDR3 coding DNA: TGTGCCAGCAGTTCCGTATTTACCGGGACAGGCAACTATGGCTACACCTTC.

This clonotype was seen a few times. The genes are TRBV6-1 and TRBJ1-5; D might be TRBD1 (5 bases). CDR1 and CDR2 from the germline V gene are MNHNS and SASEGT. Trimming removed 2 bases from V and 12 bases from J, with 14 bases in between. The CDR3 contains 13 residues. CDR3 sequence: CASSEPGTPGQHF. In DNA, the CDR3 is TGTGCCAGCAGTGAACCAGGGACTCCGGGCCAGCATTTT.

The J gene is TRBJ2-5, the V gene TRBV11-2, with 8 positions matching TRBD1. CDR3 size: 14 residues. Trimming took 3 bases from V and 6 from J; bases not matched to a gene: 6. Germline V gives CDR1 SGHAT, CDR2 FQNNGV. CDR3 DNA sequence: TGTGCCAGCAGCTTCGGGACAGGCGTGAAGACCCAGTACTTC. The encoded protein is CASSFGTGVKTQYF. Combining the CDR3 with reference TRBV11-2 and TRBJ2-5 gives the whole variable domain EAGVAQSPRYKIIEKRQSVAFWCNPISGHATLYWYQQILGQGPKLLIQFQNNGVVDDSQLPKDRFSAERLKGVDSTLKIQPAKLEDSAVYLCASSFGTGVKTQYFGPGTRLLVL.

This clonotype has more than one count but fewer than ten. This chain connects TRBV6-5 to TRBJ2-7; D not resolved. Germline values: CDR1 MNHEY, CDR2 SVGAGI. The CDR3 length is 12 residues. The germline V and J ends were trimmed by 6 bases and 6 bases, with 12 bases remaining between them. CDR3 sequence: CASSDQLSEQYF. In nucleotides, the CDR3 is TGTGCCAGCAGCGATCAACTCTCCGAGCAGTACTTC.

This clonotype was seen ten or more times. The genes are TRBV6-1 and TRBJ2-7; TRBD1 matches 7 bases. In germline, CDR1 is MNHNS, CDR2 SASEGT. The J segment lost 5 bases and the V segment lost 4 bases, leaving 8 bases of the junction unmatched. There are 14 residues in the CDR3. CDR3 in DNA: TGTGCCAGCAGTGTGGGTCTACAGGGGAACGAGCAGTACTTC. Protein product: CASSVGLQGNEQYF.

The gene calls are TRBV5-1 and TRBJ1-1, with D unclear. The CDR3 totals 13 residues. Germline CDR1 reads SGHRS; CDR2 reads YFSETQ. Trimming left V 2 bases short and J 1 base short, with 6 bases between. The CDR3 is CASSLQSNTEAFF. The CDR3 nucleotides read TGCGCCAGCAGCTTACAATCGAACACTGAAGCTTTCTTT.

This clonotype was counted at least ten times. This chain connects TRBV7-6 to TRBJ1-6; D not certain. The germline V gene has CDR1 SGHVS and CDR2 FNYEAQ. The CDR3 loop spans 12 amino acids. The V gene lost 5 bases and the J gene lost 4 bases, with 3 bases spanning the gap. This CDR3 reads CASSHYNSPLHF. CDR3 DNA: TGTGCCAGCAGCCATTATAATTCACCCCTCCACTTT.

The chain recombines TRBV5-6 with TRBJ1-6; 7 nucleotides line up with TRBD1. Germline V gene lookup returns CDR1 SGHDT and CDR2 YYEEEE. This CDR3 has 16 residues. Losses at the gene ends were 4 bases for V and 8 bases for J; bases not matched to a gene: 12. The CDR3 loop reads CASSRGDRVVDSPLHF. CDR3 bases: TGTGCCAGCAGCCGCGGAGACAGGGTAGTTGATTCACCCCTCCACTTT.

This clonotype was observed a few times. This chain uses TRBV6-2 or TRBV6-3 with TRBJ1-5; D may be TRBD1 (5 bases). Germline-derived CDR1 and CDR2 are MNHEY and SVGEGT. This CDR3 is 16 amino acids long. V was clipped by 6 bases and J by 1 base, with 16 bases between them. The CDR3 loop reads CASSYVLGQSNQPQHF. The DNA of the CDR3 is TGTGCCAGCAGCTACGTTCTGGGGCAGAGCAATCAGCCCCAGCATTTT.

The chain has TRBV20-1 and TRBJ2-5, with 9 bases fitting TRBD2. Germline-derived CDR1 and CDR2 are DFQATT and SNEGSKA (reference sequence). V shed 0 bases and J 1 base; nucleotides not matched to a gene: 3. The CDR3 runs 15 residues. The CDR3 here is CSARDGTSSQETQYF. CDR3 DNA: TGCAGTGCTAGAGATGGGACTAGCTCCCAAGAGACCCAGTACTTC.